These 10 T cell receptor beta chains came from one sample sequenced in a study of T-cell memory formation after mild COVID-19. In TCRdb, the 5' RACE reads were re-called with MiXCR into one record per CDR3 protein. The sample includes under 150,000 distinct CDR3 sequences, about a fifth of them seen just once. Input material: PBMCs or a T cell subset sorted from them (not recorded which). Receptors were obtained from a young man who had mild COVID-19 (a few samples of this study predate the infection). Cell type and time point are not known.

V gene TRBV27 combines with J gene TRBJ2-5, with D unresolved. Germline V lookup: CDR1 MNHEY, CDR2 SMNVEV (reference sequence). Trimming took off 6 bases at V and 3 bases at J, with 5 bases between the two ends. There are 11 residues in the CDR3. The CDR3 coding sequence is TGTGCCAGCAGATTTAAAGAGACCCAGTACTTC. Protein sequence: CASRFKETQYF.

This clonotype was recorded a few times. The chain recombines TRBV5-5 with TRBJ2-4; D not certain. Germline CDR1 reads SGHKS; CDR2 reads YYEKEE (reference sequence). The germline V and J ends were trimmed by 4 bases and 0 bases, with 8 bases remaining between them. There are 14 residues in the CDR3. CDR3 DNA: TGTGCCAGCAGCCTACCCCTAGCCAAAAACATTCAGTACTTC. Residues: CASSLPLAKNIQYF.

The chain couples TRBV4-3 to TRBJ1-4; 7 nucleotides match TRBD1. With 3 bases clipped from V and 7 bases from J, the junction kept 8 bases outside the gene matches. The CDR3 runs 15 residues. Germline assignment: CDR1 LGHNA and CDR2 YSLEER. The CDR3 reads CASSQATGRGEKLFF. Here the CDR3 DNA reads TGCGCCAGCAGCCAGGCGACAGGGAGGGGTGAAAAACTGTTTTTT.

This clonotype was recorded a few times. The chain recombines TRBV7-2 with TRBJ2-2; no reliable D call. Between the trimmed V and J ends, which lost 5 bases and 6 bases, there was a span of 7 bases. CDR1 and CDR2 from the germline V gene are SGHTA and FQGNSA. The CDR3 sequence is 12 residues long. The CDR3 protein is CASSTNPGELFF. In DNA, the CDR3 is TGTGCCAGCAGCACCAATCCCGGGGAGCTGTTTTTT.

This chain connects TRBV12-3 or TRBV12-4 to TRBJ1-5; no clear D. The CDR3 length is 12 residues. V was shortened by 6 bases and J by 7 bases, with 10 bases between the two germline ends. The CDR3, as DNA: TGTGCCAGCAGGCATCGGTGGCAGCCCCAGCATTTT. Translating it yields CASRHRWQPQHF.

The CDR3 is CASSLGVAGADTQYF. Written as DNA, the CDR3 is TGTGCCAGCAGCTTAGGAGTGGCGGGGGCAGATACGCAGTATTTT. The V call is TRBV7-2, the J call TRBJ2-3; 7 bases agree with TRBD2. V shed 1 base, J shed 4 bases, and the junction held 5 bases outside the gene matches. The CDR3 is 15 residues long. Looked up from germline, CDR1 is SGHTA and CDR2 is FQGNSA.

At least ten counts were recorded for this clonotype. J is TRBJ2-7 and V is TRBV19, with TRBD1 matching over 8 bases. CDR3 length: 13 amino acids. J lost 9 bases, V lost 6 bases, and 10 bases had no gene match. CDR1 and CDR2 (germline): LNHDA, SQIVND (reference sequence). The CDR3 loop reads CASSQGAPSGQYF. The DNA for the CDR3 is TGTGCCAGTAGCCAGGGGGCTCCTTCAGGGCAGTACTTC.

This clonotype appeared a few times. V usage is TRBV19 and J usage is TRBJ1-2; D remains unclear. This CDR3 is built from 14 residues. Germline V gene lookup returns CDR1 LNHDA and CDR2 SQIVND (reference sequence). The V and J ends lost 5 bases and 6 bases respectively, with 16 bases between them. CDR3 DNA sequence: TGTGCCAGTAGTCCCCGGATGAGTTCAAATGGCTACACCTTC. Protein sequence: CASSPRMSSNGYTF.

The chain carries TRBV15 and TRBJ1-1, with D perhaps matching TRBD1 (6 bases). The ends were cut back, 0 bases at V and 7 bases at J, with 12 bases in the middle. This CDR3 has 14 amino acids. Germline V lookup: CDR1 LNHNV, CDR2 YYDKDF (reference sequence). CDR3 coding DNA: TGTGCCACCAGCAGAGATAAGGGGGGCGGTGAAGCTTTCTTT. Its protein product is CATSRDKGGGEAFF. Supplemented by reference TRBV15 and TRBJ1-1, the full variable domain reads DAMVIQNPRYQVTQFGKPVTLSCSQTLNHNVMYWYQQKSSQAPKLLFHYYDKDFNNEADTPDNFQSRRPNTSFCFLDIRSPGLGDTAMYLCATSRDKGGGEAFFGQGTRLTVV.

The chain is built from TRBV29-1 and TRBJ2-7, with 8 bases fitting TRBD2. Looked up from germline, CDR1 is SQVTM and CDR2 is ANQGSEA. The CDR3 has 15 amino acids. The J segment lost 2 bases and the V segment lost 3 bases, leaving 9 bases of the junction unmatched. The CDR3 spells CSVDTGGGTTYEQYF. The CDR3 DNA reads TGCAGCGTTGATACGGGCGGGGGGACCACCTACGAGCAGTACTTC.